The clone carrying this TCR beta chain was picked up one time. Method: immunoSEQ multiplex PCR; TCRdb's copy keeps in-frame clones and lacks some. The sample yields 410,000 or so clones, 86% seen once. The data belong to a study of blood T cell repertoires in COVID-19. Study details: T cells, B-cell-depleted T cells, or PBMCs provided the cDNA or gDNA that served as material.

Germline V CDR1 and CDR2: SGHRS, YFSETQ. The CDR3 length is 15 residues. The trim removed 3 bases at V and 4 bases at J, leaving 7 bases unmatched. Sequences were obtained from peripheral blood. The source of this sequence is a woman aged 30 to 39 with active or convalescent COVID-19. This chain uses TRBV5-1 with TRBJ1-5, with 7 bases aligning to TRBD1. The CDR3 DNA follows: TGCGCCAGCAGCTCCGGGACAGATCCAAATCAGCCCCAGCATTTT. Its protein is CASSSGTDPNQPQHF. Full variable domain (rest looked up from reference TRBV5-1 and TRBJ1-5): KAGVTQTPRYLIKTRGQQVTLSCSPISGHRSVSWYQQTPGQGLQFLFEYFSETQRNKGNFPGRFSGRQFSNSRSEMNVSTLELGDSALYLCASSSGTDPNQPQHFGDGTRLSIL.